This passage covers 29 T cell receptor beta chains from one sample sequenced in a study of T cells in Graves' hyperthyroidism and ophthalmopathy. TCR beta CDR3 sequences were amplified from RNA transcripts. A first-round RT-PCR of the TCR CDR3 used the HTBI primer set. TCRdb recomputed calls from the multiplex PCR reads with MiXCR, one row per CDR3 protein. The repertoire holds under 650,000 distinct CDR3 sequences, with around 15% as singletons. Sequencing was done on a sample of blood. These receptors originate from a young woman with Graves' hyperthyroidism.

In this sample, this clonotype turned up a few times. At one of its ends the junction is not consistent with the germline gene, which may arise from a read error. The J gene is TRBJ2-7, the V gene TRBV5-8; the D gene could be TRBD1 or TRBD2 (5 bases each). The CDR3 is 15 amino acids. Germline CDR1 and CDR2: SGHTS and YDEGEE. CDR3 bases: TGTGCCAGCAGCTCCGAGGGACGGATCTCCGACGAGCAGTACTTC. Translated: CASSSEGRISDEQYF.

CDR3 loop: CASRSQGSGTGELFF. CDR3 DNA sequence: TGTGCCAGCAGATCACAGGGGAGCGGCACCGGGGAGCTGTTTTTT. V is TRBV28 and J is TRBJ2-2; 7 nucleotides align to TRBD1. The germline V gene encodes CDR1 MDHEN and CDR2 SYDVKM. V shed 6 bases, J shed 4 bases, and the junction held 8 bases outside the gene matches. This CDR3 comprises 15 residues.

The CDR3: CASSAQGGSYNEQFF. As DNA, the CDR3 is TGTGCCAGTAGTGCACAGGGAGGCTCCTACAATGAGCAGTTCTTC. The V and J genes are TRBV19 and TRBJ2-1, with D tentatively TRBD1 or TRBD2 (6 bases each). This CDR3 has 15 residues. The germline V gene encodes CDR1 LNHDA and CDR2 SQIVND (reference sequence). Trimming removed 5 bases at V and 0 bases at J, with 11 bases between.

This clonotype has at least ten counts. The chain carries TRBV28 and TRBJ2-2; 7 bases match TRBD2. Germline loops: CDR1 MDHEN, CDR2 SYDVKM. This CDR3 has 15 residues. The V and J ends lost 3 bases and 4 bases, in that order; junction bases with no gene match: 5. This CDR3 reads CASSFPSGPTGELFF. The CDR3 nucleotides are TGTGCCAGCAGTTTTCCTAGCGGACCCACCGGGGAGCTGTTTTTT.

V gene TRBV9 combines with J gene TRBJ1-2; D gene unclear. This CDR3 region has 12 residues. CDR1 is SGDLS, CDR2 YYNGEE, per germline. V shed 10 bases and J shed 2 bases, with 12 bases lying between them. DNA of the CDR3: TGTGCCTCAAACGTGGGGAACTATGGCTACACCTTC. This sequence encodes CASNVGNYGYTF.

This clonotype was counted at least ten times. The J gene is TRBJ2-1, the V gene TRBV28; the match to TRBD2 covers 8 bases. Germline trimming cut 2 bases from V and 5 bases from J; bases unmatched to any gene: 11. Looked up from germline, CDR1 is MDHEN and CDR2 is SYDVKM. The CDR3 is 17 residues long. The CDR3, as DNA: TGTGCCAGCAGTTTAATAATTGGGCGGGGGGATAACAATGAGCAGTTCTTC. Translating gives CASSLIIGRGDNNEQFF.

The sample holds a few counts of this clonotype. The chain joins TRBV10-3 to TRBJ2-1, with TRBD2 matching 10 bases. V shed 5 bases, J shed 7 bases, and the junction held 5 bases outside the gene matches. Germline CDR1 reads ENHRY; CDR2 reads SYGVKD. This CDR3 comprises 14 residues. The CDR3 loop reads CAISPGLAYNEQFF. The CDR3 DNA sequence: TGTGCCATCAGTCCGGGACTAGCGTATAATGAGCAGTTCTTC.

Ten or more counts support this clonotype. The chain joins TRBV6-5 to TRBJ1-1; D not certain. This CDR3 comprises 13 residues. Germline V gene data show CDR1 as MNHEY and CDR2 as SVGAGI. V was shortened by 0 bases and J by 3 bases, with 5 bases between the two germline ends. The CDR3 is CASSYSEYTEAFF. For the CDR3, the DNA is TGTGCCAGCAGTTACTCGGAGTACACTGAAGCTTTCTTT.

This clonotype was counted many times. The CDR3 DNA sequence: TGTGCCAGCAGTAGCTTGCCCTTTAACTATGGCTACACCTTC. This codes for CASSSLPFNYGYTF. The gene calls are TRBV2 and TRBJ1-2; D is ambiguous. Germline values: CDR1 SNHLY, CDR2 FYNNEI. The CDR3 is 14 amino acids. V dropped 5 bases and J dropped 1 base, with 11 bases sitting between them.

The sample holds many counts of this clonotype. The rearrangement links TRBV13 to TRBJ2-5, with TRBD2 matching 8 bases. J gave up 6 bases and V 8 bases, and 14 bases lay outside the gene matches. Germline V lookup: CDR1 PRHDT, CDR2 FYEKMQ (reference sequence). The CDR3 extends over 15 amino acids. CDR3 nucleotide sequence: TGTGCCAGCGACTACACGGGAGGGCCCGGGAAGACCCAGTACTTC. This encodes CASDYTGGPGKTQYF.

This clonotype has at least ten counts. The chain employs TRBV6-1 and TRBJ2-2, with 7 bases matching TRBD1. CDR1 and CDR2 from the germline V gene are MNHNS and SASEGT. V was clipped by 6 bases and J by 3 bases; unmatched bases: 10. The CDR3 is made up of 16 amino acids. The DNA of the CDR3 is TGTGCCAGCAGCGGGAATAGGGGGCGTTACACCGGGGAGCTGTTTTTT. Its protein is CASSGNRGRYTGELFF.

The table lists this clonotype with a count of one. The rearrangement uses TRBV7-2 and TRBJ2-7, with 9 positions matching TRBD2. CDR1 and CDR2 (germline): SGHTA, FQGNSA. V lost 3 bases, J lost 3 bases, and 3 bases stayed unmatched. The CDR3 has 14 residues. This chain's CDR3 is CASSFGTSFYEQYF. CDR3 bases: TGTGCCAGCAGCTTCGGGACTAGCTTCTACGAGCAGTACTTC.

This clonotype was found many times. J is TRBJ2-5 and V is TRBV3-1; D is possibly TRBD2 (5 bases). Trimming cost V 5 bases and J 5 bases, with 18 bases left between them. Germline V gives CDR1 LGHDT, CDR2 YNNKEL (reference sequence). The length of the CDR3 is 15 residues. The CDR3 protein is CASSSPHLGVETQYF. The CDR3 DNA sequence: TGTGCCAGCAGCTCCCCCCACCTGGGAGTGGAGACCCAGTACTTC.

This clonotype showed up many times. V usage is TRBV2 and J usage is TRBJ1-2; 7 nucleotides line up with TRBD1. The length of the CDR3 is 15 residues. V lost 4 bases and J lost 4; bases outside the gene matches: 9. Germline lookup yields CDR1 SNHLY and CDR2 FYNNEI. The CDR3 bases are TGTGCCAGCAGTGGAAGGGGCAGGGGGATCTATGGCTACACCTTC. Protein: CASSGRGRGIYGYTF. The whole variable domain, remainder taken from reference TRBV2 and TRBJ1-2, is EPEVTQTPSHQVTQMGQEVILRCVPISNHLYFYWYRQILGQKVEFLVSFYNNEISEKSEIFDDQFSVERPDGSNFTLKIRSTKLEDSAMYFCASSGRGRGIYGYTFGSGTRLTVV.

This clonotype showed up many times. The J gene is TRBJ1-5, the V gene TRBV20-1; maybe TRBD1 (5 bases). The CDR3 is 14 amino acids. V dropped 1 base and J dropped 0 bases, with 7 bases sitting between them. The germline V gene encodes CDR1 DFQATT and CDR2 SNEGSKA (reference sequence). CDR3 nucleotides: TGCAGTGCTAGAGGGGGCCGTAGCAATCAGCCCCAGCATTTT. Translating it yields CSARGGRSNQPQHF.

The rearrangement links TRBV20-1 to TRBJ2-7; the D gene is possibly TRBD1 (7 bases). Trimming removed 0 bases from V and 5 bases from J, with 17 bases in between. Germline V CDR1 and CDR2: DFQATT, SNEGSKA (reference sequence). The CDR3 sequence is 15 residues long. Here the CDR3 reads CSARDRGAPWDEQYF. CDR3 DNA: TGCAGTGCTAGAGACAGGGGGGCCCCTTGGGACGAGCAGTACTTC.

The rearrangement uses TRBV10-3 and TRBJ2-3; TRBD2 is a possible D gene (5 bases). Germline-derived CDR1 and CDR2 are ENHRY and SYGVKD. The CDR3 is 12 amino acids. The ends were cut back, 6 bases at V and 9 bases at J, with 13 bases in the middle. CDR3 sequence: CAISISGDTQYF. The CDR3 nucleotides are TGTGCCATCAGCATAAGCGGAGACACGCAGTATTTT.

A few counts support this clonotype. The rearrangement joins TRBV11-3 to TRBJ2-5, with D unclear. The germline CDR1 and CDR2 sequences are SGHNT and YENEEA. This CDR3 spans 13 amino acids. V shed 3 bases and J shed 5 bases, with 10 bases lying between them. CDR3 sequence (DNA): TGTGCCAGCAGCTTGCAACCGCAGGAGACCCAGTACTTC. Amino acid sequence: CASSLQPQETQYF. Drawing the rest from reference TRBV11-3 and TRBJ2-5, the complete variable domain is EAGVVQSPRYKIIEKKQPVAFWCNPISGHNTLYWYLQNLGQGPELLIRYENEEAVDDSQLPKDRFSAERLKGVDSTLKIQPAELGDSAVYLCASSLQPQETQYFGPGTRLLVL.

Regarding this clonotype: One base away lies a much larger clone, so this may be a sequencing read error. CDR3 sequence reads: CASSTLTSVFAGELFF. In DNA form, the CDR3 reads TGTGCCAGCAGTACGCTGACTAGTGTGTTTGCCGGGGAGCTGTTTTTT. V gene TRBV12-3 or TRBV12-4 combines with J gene TRBJ2-2; possibly TRBD2 for D (6 bases). Trimming removed 5 bases from V and 6 bases from J, with 19 bases in between. The CDR3 totals 16 residues.

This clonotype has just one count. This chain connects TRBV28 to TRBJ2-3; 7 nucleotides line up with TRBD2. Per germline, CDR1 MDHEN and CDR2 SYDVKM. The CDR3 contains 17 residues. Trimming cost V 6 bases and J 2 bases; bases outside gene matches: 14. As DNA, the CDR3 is TGTGCCAGCAGCCTAGCCGGCGGGGGAGGCCACACAGATACGCAGTATTTT. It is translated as CASSLAGGGGHTDTQYF.

For the CDR3, the DNA is TGTGCCAGCAGCCCGAACTTAGGGACAGGGGACCCGGATAACTATGGCTACACCTTC. Protein product: CASSPNLGTGDPDNYGYTF. V and J are TRBV13 and TRBJ1-2; 10 nucleotides align to TRBD1. Germline V CDR1 and CDR2: PRHDT, FYEKMQ (reference sequence). The CDR3 spans 19 residues. Trimming at V came to 5 bases and at J to 1 base, leaving 16 bases not matched to a gene.

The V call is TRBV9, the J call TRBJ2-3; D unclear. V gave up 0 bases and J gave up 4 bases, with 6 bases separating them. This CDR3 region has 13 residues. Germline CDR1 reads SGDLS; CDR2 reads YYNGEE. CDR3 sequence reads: CASSVDGSDTQYF. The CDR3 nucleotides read TGTGCCAGCAGCGTAGACGGTTCAGATACGCAGTATTTT.

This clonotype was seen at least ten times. CDR3 residues: CASSQRTRTDTQYF. In nucleotides, the CDR3 is TGTGCCAGCAGCCAGAGGACGAGGACAGATACGCAGTATTTT. The chain is built from TRBV3-1 and TRBJ2-3; unclear D gene. V was trimmed by 3 bases and J by 3 bases, leaving 10 bases between them. Germline lookup yields CDR1 LGHDT and CDR2 YNNKEL (reference sequence). This CDR3 spans 14 amino acids.

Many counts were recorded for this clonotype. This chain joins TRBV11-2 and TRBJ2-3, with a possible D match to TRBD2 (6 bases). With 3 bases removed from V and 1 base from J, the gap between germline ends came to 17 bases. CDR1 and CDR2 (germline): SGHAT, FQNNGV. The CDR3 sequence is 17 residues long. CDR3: CASSFTGSGGGTDTQYF. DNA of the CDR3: TGTGCCAGCAGCTTCACCGGGAGTGGTGGTGGCACAGATACGCAGTATTTT.

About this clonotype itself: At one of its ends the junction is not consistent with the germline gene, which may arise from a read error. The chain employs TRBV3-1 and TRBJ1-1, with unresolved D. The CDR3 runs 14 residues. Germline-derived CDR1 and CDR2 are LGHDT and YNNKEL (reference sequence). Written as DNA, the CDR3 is TGTGCCATCAGCTTAGGACGGCAGAACACTGAAGCTTTCTTT. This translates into CAISLGRQNTEAFF.

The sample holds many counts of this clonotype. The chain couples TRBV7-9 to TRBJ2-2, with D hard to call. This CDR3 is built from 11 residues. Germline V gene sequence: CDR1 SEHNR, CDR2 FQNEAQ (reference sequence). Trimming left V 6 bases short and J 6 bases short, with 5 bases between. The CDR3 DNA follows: TGTGCCAGCAGTTTTCCCGGGGAGCTGTTTTTT. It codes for CASSFPGELFF.

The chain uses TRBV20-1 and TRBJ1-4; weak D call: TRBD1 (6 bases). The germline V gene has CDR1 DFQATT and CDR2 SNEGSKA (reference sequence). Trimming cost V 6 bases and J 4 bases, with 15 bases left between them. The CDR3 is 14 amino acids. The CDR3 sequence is CSAANRALNEKLFF. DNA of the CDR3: TGCAGTGCGGCTAACAGGGCCCTTAATGAAAAACTGTTTTTT.

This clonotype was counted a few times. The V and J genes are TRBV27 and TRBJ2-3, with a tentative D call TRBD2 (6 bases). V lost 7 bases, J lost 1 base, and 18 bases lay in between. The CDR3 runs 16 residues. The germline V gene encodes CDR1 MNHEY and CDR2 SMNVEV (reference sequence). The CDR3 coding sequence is TGTGCCAGCAAAGGGGCCGGGCGGGGCCGCACAGATACGCAGTATTTT. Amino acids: CASKGAGRGRTDTQYF.

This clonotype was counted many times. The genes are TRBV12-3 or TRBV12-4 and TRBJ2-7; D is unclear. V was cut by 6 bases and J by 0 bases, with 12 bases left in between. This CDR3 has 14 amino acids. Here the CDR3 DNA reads TGTGCCAGCAGCCCCGGCCTCAGCTCCTACGAGCAGTACTTC. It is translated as CASSPGLSSYEQYF.